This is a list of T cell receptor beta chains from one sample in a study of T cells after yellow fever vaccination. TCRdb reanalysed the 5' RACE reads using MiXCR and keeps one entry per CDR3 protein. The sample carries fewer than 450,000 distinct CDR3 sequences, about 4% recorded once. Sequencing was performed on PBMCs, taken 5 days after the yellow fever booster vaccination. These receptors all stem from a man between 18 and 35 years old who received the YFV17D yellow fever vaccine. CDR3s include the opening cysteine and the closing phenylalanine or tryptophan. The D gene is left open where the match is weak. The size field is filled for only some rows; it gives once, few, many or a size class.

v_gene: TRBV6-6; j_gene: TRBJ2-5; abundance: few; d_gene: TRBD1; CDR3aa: CASSPPLLQGARGTQYF; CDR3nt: TGTGCCAGCAGCCCTCCCCTTCTGCAGGGGGCGAGGGGGACCCAGTACTTC
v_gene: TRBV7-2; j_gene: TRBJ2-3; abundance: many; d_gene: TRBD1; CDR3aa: CASSLAPTGSTDTQYF; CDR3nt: TGTGCCAGCAGCTTAGCGCCGACAGGGAGCACAGATACGCAGTATTTT
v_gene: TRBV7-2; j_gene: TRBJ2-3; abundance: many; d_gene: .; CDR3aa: CASSQTGRTDTQYF; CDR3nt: TGTGCCAGCAGCCAGACAGGCCGCACAGATACGCAGTATTTT
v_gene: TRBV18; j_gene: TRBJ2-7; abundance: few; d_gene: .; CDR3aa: CASSPPKGRTYEQYF; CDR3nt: TGTGCCAGCTCACCACCGAAGGGGAGGACCTACGAGCAGTACTTC
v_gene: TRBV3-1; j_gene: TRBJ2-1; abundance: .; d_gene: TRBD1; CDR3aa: CASSWNRGSYNEQFF; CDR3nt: TGTGCCAGCAGCTGGAACAGGGGGTCCTACAATGAGCAGTTCTTC
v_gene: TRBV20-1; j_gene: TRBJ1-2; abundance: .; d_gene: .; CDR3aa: CSAVDRGGYTF; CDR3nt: TGCAGTGCCGTTGATCGGGGTGGCTACACCTTC
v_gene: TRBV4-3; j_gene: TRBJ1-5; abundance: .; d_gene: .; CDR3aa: CASSQDHYSNQPQHF; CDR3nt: TGCGCCAGCAGCCAAGATCACTATAGCAATCAGCCCCAGCATTTT
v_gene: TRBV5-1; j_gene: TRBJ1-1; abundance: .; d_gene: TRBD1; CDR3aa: CASSVDRGSTEAFF; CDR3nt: TGCGCCAGCAGCGTGGACAGGGGTAGCACTGAAGCTTTCTTT
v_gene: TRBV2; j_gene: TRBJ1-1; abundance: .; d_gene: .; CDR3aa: CASSEVRPKPRGVDTEAFF; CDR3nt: TGTGCCAGCAGTGAAGTCCGACCCAAGCCCCGGGGGGTTGACACTGAAGCTTTCTTT
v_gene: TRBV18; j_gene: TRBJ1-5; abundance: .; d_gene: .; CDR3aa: CASSPSARTNQPQHF; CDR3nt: TGTGCCAGCTCACCTTCTGCGAGAACCAATCAGCCCCAGCATTTT
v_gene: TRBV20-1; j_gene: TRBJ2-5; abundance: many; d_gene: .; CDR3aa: CSAQRTETQYF; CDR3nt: TGCAGTGCCCAACGAACGGAGACCCAGTACTTC
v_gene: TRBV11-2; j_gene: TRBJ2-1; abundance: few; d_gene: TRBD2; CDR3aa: CASSLEAGLRGEQFF; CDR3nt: TGTGCCAGCAGCTTAGAAGCGGGGCTTCGTGGTGAGCAGTTCTTC
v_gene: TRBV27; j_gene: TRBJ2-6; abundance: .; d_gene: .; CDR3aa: CASSPYGANVLTF; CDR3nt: TGTGCCAGCAGTCCGTATGGGGCCAACGTCCTGACTTTC
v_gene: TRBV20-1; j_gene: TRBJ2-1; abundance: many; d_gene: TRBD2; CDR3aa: CSASLGLAGGQQFF; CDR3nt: TGCAGTGCTAGCTTGGGACTAGCGGGGGGACAGCAGTTCTTC
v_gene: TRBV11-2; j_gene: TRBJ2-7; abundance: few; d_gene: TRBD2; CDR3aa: CASSLIPGTSGGRSYEQYF; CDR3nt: TGTGCCAGCAGCTTGATACCCGGGACTAGCGGGGGCCGCTCCTACGAGCAGTACTTC